One T cell receptor (beta chain) is described in this entry. In this sample, this clonotype turned up a few times. Its binding antigen is unknown. Per-base quality was not reported, and no clone a single base away is much larger than it. Inclusive of the bounding cysteine and phenylalanine, the CDR3 is 18 residues long. Only the CDR3 DNA stays, 54 bases, in frame from base 1. Germline trimming: 6 bases from V, 3 bases from J; junction bases outside gene matches: 14. From a lookup of the germline V gene (reference sequence), CDR1 and CDR2 are LNHDA and SQIVND. The hyperthyroidism patients were between 18 and 65 years old and newly diagnosed, with a disease duration of less than 2 months. Exclusion was applied to patients with uncontrolled infections, other autoimmune diseases, pregnancy or lactation. Diagnoses were based on clinical symptoms, serum thyroxine and TRAb, thyroid ultrasound and orbital computed tomography. Blood from progressor patients was collected at the time of first diagnosis with hyperthyroidism, before any ophthalmopathy symptoms had appeared. PBMCs were isolated from approximately 10 ml of fresh peripheral blood by Ficoll-Paque density gradient centrifugation. Progressor patients were defined as those initially diagnosed with Graves' hyperthyroidism in whom ophthalmopathy developed during follow-up. Trizol reagent was used to extract total RNA, and RNA quality was then checked on an Agilent 2100 Bioanalyzer.

Amplification of TCR beta CDR3 regions was carried out from RNA transcripts. For the first round of RT-PCR on the TCR CDR3, the HTBI primer set was used together with the Qiagen OneStep RT-PCR kit. Libraries were constructed in a second round of multiplex PCR, after which size selection and purification were carried out. Paired-end sequencing of the libraries was performed with 100 bp reads on an Illumina HiSeq2000. For the original study's pipeline: SOAPnuke was used to process the raw data, with reads discarded if the reads contained adapters or uncalled bases, had a mean Phred below 15, or lacked an exact constant-primer or identifier match. High-quality paired reads were merged using COPE v1.2.5, and each unique nucleotide sequence was defined as a clonotype. Clonotypes were aligned to IMGT TRBV, TRBD and TRBJ reference segments using MiTCR v1.1. Only V-J combinations with frequency above 0.0001, covering approximately 99% of repertoires, were analysed. A TCS score was defined as the ratio of F50 (clonal expansion) to E x V (chaos), with BLOSUM62-based TCRdist applied between CDR3 peptides within each V-J. Welch's t-statistics and random forest reduced 450 to 600 V-J features to about 13, which were used in a naive Bayes classifier (R e1071). TCRdb cleaned the public reads at Q25 with fastp, built clones with MiXCR and kept in-frame beta chains. CDR3 protein sequences are deduplicated, and each keeps its most common genes and DNA. TCRdb's processing, not the authors', yielded these V and J calls. The sample table records approximately 370,000 distinct CDR3 sequences; roughly 17% of these occur just once. Approximately 30% of the sample is taken by the ten largest.

The data stem from a study of T cells in Graves' hyperthyroidism and ophthalmopathy (dated by TCRdb to about 2019). As for the study more broadly: Peripheral blood was collected at initial diagnosis, before any treatment. A discovery cohort of roughly 100 patients, about 40 with Graves' ophthalmopathy and under 60 with stable Graves' hyperthyroidism, was used to find distinguishing TCR V-J signatures. Following sampling, methimazole starting at 30 mg daily was given to hyperthyroidism patients, and high-dose intravenous methylprednisolone was given to ophthalmopathy patients. According to the paper, TCR Vbeta CDR3 sequencing was carried out on about 140 peripheral blood samples, which came from under 50 ophthalmopathy, around 74 hyperthyroidism and roughly 17 progressor patients. In addition, the study compared T-cell repertoires in thyroid tissue and in blood from five or six Graves' hyperthyroidism patients. For training and testing, the 100 or so patients in the discovery cohort were randomly divided in a 7:3 ratio. Prospective prediction of ophthalmopathy was tested in an independent validation cohort of fewer than 20 hyperthyroidism patients and approximately 17 patients who later progressed to ophthalmopathy. General study outcomes and caveats: A 13 V-J signature model separated ophthalmopathy from stable hyperthyroidism, with around 88% sensitivity and 81% to 83% specificity in cross-validation and 80%/75% in testing. No statistical method was used to fix the sample size in advance, and group allocation was not hidden from the investigators. In validation, the model predicted progression to ophthalmopathy with approximately 70% sensitivity and around 72% specificity, a median of about 6 months before onset. Most expanded thyroid clonotypes (frequency above 0.001) were also found in blood, which suggests that blood repertoires may mirror thyroid immune responses.

The chain joins TRBV19 to TRBJ2-6, with 7 middle bases fitting TRBD1. The sequencing input was blood. The clonotype originates from a woman aged 25 to 39 with Graves' hyperthyroidism that later progressed to Graves' ophthalmopathy. The bases are TGTGCCAGTAGAGGTAGGAACAGGGGTGTGATTGGGGCCAACGTCCTGACTTTC. Its translation reads: CASRGRNRGVIGANVLTF.